The 30 T cell receptor beta chains reported below all come from one sample, sequenced in a study of blood T cell repertoires in COVID-19. TCRdb keeps only in-frame clones here, not all; method: immunoSEQ multiplex PCR. This sample has 90,000 to 100,000 clones, with approximately 82% found just once. The material sequenced was peripheral blood. The receptors shown here come from a man between 60 and 75 years old with acute or convalescent COVID-19.

J is TRBJ2-5 and V is TRBV11-2; TRBD1 matches 8 bases. Germline CDR1 is SGHAT and CDR2 is FQNNGV. J lost 4 bases, V lost 6 bases, and 4 bases had no gene match. The CDR3 is made up of 13 amino acids. For the CDR3, the DNA is TGTGCCAGCAGGACAGGGGCTGTAGAGACCCAGTACTTC. It is translated as CASRTGAVETQYF. The full variable domain, its missing parts supplied by reference TRBV11-2 and TRBJ2-5, is EAGVAQSPRYKIIEKRQSVAFWCNPISGHATLYWYQQILGQGPKLLIQFQNNGVVDDSQLPKDRFSAERLKGVDSTLKIQPAKLEDSAVYLCASRTGAVETQYFGPGTRLLVL.

This chain links TRBV3-1 (or the pseudogene TRBV3-2) with TRBJ1-2, with 7 bases fitting TRBD1. The CDR3 is made up of 17 amino acids. CDR1 is LGHDT and CDR2 is YNNKEL in the germline V gene (reference sequence). The V segment lost 1 base and the J segment 4 bases; nucleotides outside the gene matches: 12. The DNA for the CDR3 is TGTGCCAGCAGCCAAGGGGCGATGGGGTCAGGGGGCTATGGCTACACCTTC. Its translation: CASSQGAMGSGGYGYTF.

The chain combines TRBV6-5 with TRBJ1-1; 8 nucleotides agree with TRBD1. The CDR3 length is 13 residues. Germline V gives CDR1 MNHEY, CDR2 SVGAGI. V shed 5 bases and J 2 bases; nucleotides not matched to a gene: 1. This CDR3 is CASSPGGNTEAFF. CDR3 bases: TGTGCCAGCAGTCCAGGGGGCAACACTGAAGCTTTCTTT.

This clone was observed a handful of times. This chain uses TRBV6-5 with TRBJ1-3; 7 bases fit TRBD1. Germline V lookup: CDR1 MNHEY, CDR2 SVGAGI. CDR3 size: 12 residues. The J segment lost 9 bases and the V segment lost 7 bases, leaving 6 bases of the junction unmatched. This CDR3 is CASIPTGSTIYF. As DNA, the CDR3 is TGTGCCAGCATCCCGACAGGGTCCACCATATATTTT.

The CDR3 DNA is TGTGCCAGTTCGGGGGGGCAGGCTATGTTCTATGGCTACACCTTC. It is translated as CASSGGQAMFYGYTF. The chain carries TRBV6-5 and TRBJ1-2; D might be TRBD1 (6 bases). CDR1 and CDR2 from the germline V gene are MNHEY and SVGAGI. V was clipped by 9 bases and J by 4 bases, with 21 bases between them. This CDR3 region has 15 residues.

The chain combines TRBV28 with TRBJ2-5; unclear D gene. The germline gives CDR1 MDHEN, CDR2 SYDVKM. Trimming cost V 6 bases and J 0 bases, with 11 bases left between them. The CDR3 is 14 amino acids. CDR3 coding DNA: TGTGCCAGCAGACCCTTGGCCAACCAAGAGACCCAGTACTTC. Protein product: CASRPLANQETQYF.

The J gene is TRBJ2-5, the V gene TRBV4-3; maybe TRBD2 (6 bases). Deletions cut 4 bases from V and 5 bases from J, with 14 bases between. There are 14 residues in the CDR3. The V gene's germline CDR1 is LGHNA and CDR2 YSLEER. CDR3 coding DNA: TGCGCCAGCAGCCCGACTAACGCGGGGGAGACCCAGTACTTC. Protein: CASSPTNAGETQYF.

The genes are TRBV30 and TRBJ1-5; 10 positions match TRBD1. J was trimmed by 7 bases and V by 3 bases; bases with no gene match: 6. This CDR3 has 14 residues. CDR1 GTSNPN and CDR2 SVGIG come from the germline V gene (reference sequence). As DNA, the CDR3 is TGTGCCTGGAGCAGGACAGGGGGTCGACAGCCCCAGCATTTT. Its protein product is CAWSRTGGRQPQHF.

Notes on this clone: This sample also contains other DNA sequences that code for the same CDR3. The V call is TRBV18, the J call TRBJ1-1, with no clear D. V was clipped by 2 bases and J by 5 bases, with 9 bases between them. Germline V gene sequence: CDR1 KGHSH, CDR2 LQKENI. CDR3 length: 13 residues. The CDR3 DNA is TGTGCCAGCTCACCAGGAGGAAGGACTGAAGCTTTCTTT. Protein sequence: CASSPGGRTEAFF.

The chain links TRBV5-8 to TRBJ1-5; TRBD1 matches at 9 bases. The CDR3 is 15 amino acids. CDR1 and CDR2 (germline): SGHTS, YDEGEE. V lost 3 bases and J lost 2; bases outside the gene matches: 3. The DNA for the CDR3 is TGTGCCAGCAGCTGGACAGGGGTGGGCAATCAGCCCCAGCATTTT. Protein sequence: CASSWTGVGNQPQHF.

This clone occurred a few times. The chain couples TRBV24-1 to TRBJ1-2, with TRBD1 identical over 9 bases. This CDR3 has 15 residues. The germline V gene encodes CDR1 KGHDR and CDR2 SFDVKD. After removal of 2 bases from V and 8 bases from J, the junction contained 8 bases not matched to a gene. In DNA form, the CDR3 reads TGTGCCACCAGTGATTCCTGGACAGGGGATGGGGGCTACACCTTC. Translation gives CATSDSWTGDGGYTF.

This chain joins TRBV7-9 and TRBJ1-1, with 9 bases fitting TRBD1. The CDR3 spans 15 residues. Unmatched junction bases numbered 13, after V lost 4 bases and J lost 10 bases. The germline V gene has CDR1 SEHNR and CDR2 FQNEAQ (reference sequence). The CDR3 loop reads CASSSDRGQQYRAFF. CDR3 bases: TGTGCCAGCAGCTCGGACAGGGGACAACAATATCGAGCTTTCTTT.

The chain combines TRBV7-8 with TRBJ2-2; D may be TRBD2 (7 bases). The CDR3 loop spans 16 amino acids. Trimming pared 2 bases from V and 2 bases from J, leaving 12 bases between. Germline V CDR1 and CDR2: SGHVS, FQNEAQ. The CDR3 nucleotides read TGTGCCAGCAGCTTATTAGGGGGGGGCAACACCGGGGAGCTGTTTTTT. This codes for CASSLLGGGNTGELFF.

The chain joins TRBV29-1 to TRBJ1-1; possible D gene TRBD1, 5 bases. V was clipped by 4 bases and J by 11 bases, with 17 bases between them. This CDR3 comprises 12 residues. Germline V CDR1 and CDR2: SQVTM, ANQGSEA. CDR3 bases: TGCAGCGTTGGTGTGCAGGGATCGTCCGCTTTCTTT. It specifies CSVGVQGSSAFF.

The chain is built from TRBV2 and TRBJ2-2, with a weak D call TRBD2 (6 bases). The V gene lost 1 base and the J gene lost 4 bases, with 7 bases spanning the gap. Per the germline V gene, CDR1 is SNHLY and CDR2 is FYNNEI. This CDR3 is 14 amino acids long. The CDR3 sequence: CASSEVGGTGELFF. The CDR3 region has the DNA TGTGCCAGCAGTGAAGTGGGGGGCACCGGGGAGCTGTTTTTT.

The chain uses TRBV6-1 and TRBJ2-7; 11 bases are shared with TRBD2. This CDR3 contains 15 residues. Germline V gene sequence: CDR1 MNHNS, CDR2 SASEGT. After removal of 0 bases from V and 3 bases from J, the junction contained 1 base not matched to a gene. CDR3 in amino acids: CASSEAGTSGYEQYV. CDR3 bases: TGTGCCAGCAGTGAAGCGGGGACTAGCGGCTACGAGCAGTACGTC.

CDR3 coding DNA: TGTGCCAGCACCCCAGGTCCAGGCTCTGGGGCCAACGTCCTGACTTTC. As protein: CASTPGPGSGANVLTF. This chain connects TRBV28 to TRBJ2-6; no firm D call. Trimming pared 7 bases from V and 0 bases from J, leaving 13 bases between. CDR3 length equals 16 residues. Germline CDR1 and CDR2: MDHEN and SYDVKM.

The CDR3 reads CASSYSYTSLTEAFF. The CDR3 nucleotides read TGTGCCAGCAGTTACTCCTATACTTCTCTCACTGAAGCTTTCTTT. V and J are TRBV6-5 and TRBJ1-1; no clear D gene. This CDR3 has 15 amino acids. Germline V CDR1 and CDR2: MNHEY, SVGAGI. V was shortened by 0 bases and J by 4 bases, with 12 bases between the two germline ends.

This rearrangement joins TRBV9 to TRBJ2-7; the match to TRBD1 covers 8 bases. Per the germline V gene, CDR1 is SGDLS and CDR2 is YYNGEE. Unmatched junction bases numbered 5, after V lost 0 bases and J lost 3 bases. CDR3 size: 15 residues. The CDR3 DNA reads TGTGCCAGCAGCGTAGGACGGACAGGGTACTACGAGCAGTACTTC. It encodes CASSVGRTGYYEQYF.

V usage is TRBV7-2 and J usage is TRBJ1-2; 7 positions agree with TRBD1. V lost 5 bases and J lost 7; bases outside the gene matches: 10. This CDR3 has 14 amino acids. Germline V lookup: CDR1 SGHTA, CDR2 FQGNSA. The CDR3 loop is CASSVSQGVIGYTF. DNA of the CDR3: TGTGCCAGCAGCGTTAGTCAGGGGGTAATTGGCTACACCTTC.

The chain is built from TRBV3-1 (or the pseudogene TRBV3-2) and TRBJ1-1; D may be TRBD1 (6 bases). The CDR3 spans 14 residues. Trimming left V 4 bases short and J 8 bases short, with 17 bases between. CDR1 is LGHDT, CDR2 YNNKEL, per germline (reference sequence). CDR3 sequence: CASSPRAAGVEAFF. As DNA, the CDR3 is TGTGCCAGCAGCCCCAGGGCGGCAGGGGTCGAAGCTTTCTTT.

The genes are TRBV5-4 and TRBJ2-5; TRBD2 agrees at 15 bases. J was trimmed by 4 bases and V by 0 bases; bases with no gene match: 10. This CDR3 region has 19 residues. Germline assignment: CDR1 SGHNT and CDR2 YYREEE (reference sequence). This CDR3 reads CASSLGTTGTSGRLETQYF. DNA of the CDR3: TGTGCCAGCAGCTTGGGGACCACCGGGACTAGCGGGAGGCTAGAGACCCAGTACTTC. The full variable domain, completed using reference TRBV5-4 and TRBJ2-5, is ETGVTQSPTHLIKTRGQQVTLRCSSQSGHNTVSWYQQALGQGPQFIFQYYREEENGRGNFPPRFSGLQFPNYSSELNVNALELDDSALYLCASSLGTTGTSGRLETQYFGPGTRLLVL.

The V call is TRBV4-1, the J call TRBJ2-1; no firm D call. V was pared by 3 bases and J by 6 bases, with 3 bases between. CDR1 MGHRA and CDR2 YSYEKL come from the germline V gene. The CDR3 is 11 residues long. The CDR3 DNA sequence: TGCGCCAGCAGCCATAGCAATGAGCAGTTCTTC. This codes for CASSHSNEQFF.

CDR3 nucleotide sequence: TGTGCCAGCACCGGGGGACCCTCAGGGAACTACAATGAGCAGTTCTTC. This codes for CASTGGPSGNYNEQFF. V gene TRBV5-6 combines with J gene TRBJ2-1, with D tentatively TRBD2 (6 bases). CDR1 is SGHDT, CDR2 YYEEEE, per germline. CDR3 length: 16 amino acids. V dropped 6 bases and J dropped 3 bases, with 19 bases sitting between them.

DNA of the CDR3: TGTGCCAGCAGCCCCCTGAACGACAGGGGCTATGGCTACACCTTC. It translates to CASSPLNDRGYGYTF. The rearrangement joins TRBV5-4 to TRBJ1-2, with TRBD1 identical over 8 bases. The CDR3 sequence is 15 residues long. The J segment lost 4 bases and the V segment lost 4 bases, leaving 9 bases of the junction unmatched. Germline CDR1 and CDR2: SGHNT and YYREEE (reference sequence).

V and J are TRBV4-1 and TRBJ1-6, with D unresolved. The V and J ends lost 1 base and 6 bases respectively, with 7 bases between them. Germline V gene sequence: CDR1 MGHRA, CDR2 YSYEKL. The CDR3 totals 14 residues. This CDR3 is CASSQAGGNSPLHF. The CDR3 coding sequence is TGCGCCAGCAGCCAAGCTGGCGGTAATTCACCCCTCCACTTT.

CDR3 in amino acids: CASSPERGGLAGGVSYNEQFF. CDR3 bases: TGTGCCAGCAGCCCCGAGAGAGGGGGGCTAGCGGGAGGAGTGTCCTACAATGAGCAGTTCTTC. The V and J genes are TRBV9 and TRBJ2-1; 11 nucleotides match TRBD2. This CDR3 contains 21 residues. V shed 4 bases, J shed 1 base, and the junction held 19 bases outside the gene matches. Germline CDR1 and CDR2: SGDLS and YYNGEE.

As concerns this clone: Germline is not matched at one junction end, which may reflect a read error. V and J are TRBV9 and TRBJ2-1; D may be TRBD1 (6 bases). CDR1 is SGDLS, CDR2 YYNGEE, per germline. The CDR3 runs to 15 residues. Here the CDR3 DNA reads TGTGCCAGCAGCGGGACAGCTACATCCTTCAATGAGCAGTTCTTC. It specifies CASSGTATSFNEQFF. Based on the CDR3 plus reference TRBV9 and TRBJ2-1, the full variable domain is DSGVTQTPKHLITATGQRVTLRCSPRSGDLSVYWYQQSLDQGLQFLIQYYNGEERAKGNILERFSAQQFPDLHSELNLSSLELGDSALYFCASSGTATSFNEQFFGPGTRLTVL.

The chain links TRBV10-1 to TRBJ2-2, with 7 bases identical to TRBD1. Germline V lookup: CDR1 WNHNN, CDR2 SYGVQD (reference sequence). The CDR3 is made up of 16 amino acids. V was clipped by 2 bases and J by 4 bases; unmatched bases: 7. The CDR3 sequence is CASSEQGVRGTGELFF. Written as DNA, the CDR3 is TGCGCCAGCAGTGAGCAGGGGGTAAGGGGCACCGGGGAGCTGTTTTTT.

This rearrangement joins TRBV5-1 to TRBJ2-2, with D hard to call. The CDR3 is 15 residues long. The germline V gene has CDR1 SGHRS and CDR2 YFSETQ. V was clipped by 0 bases and J by 1 base, with 7 bases between them. CDR3 amino acids: CASSLAIQNTGELFF. As DNA, the CDR3 is TGCGCCAGCAGCTTGGCCATACAGAACACCGGGGAGCTGTTTTTT.